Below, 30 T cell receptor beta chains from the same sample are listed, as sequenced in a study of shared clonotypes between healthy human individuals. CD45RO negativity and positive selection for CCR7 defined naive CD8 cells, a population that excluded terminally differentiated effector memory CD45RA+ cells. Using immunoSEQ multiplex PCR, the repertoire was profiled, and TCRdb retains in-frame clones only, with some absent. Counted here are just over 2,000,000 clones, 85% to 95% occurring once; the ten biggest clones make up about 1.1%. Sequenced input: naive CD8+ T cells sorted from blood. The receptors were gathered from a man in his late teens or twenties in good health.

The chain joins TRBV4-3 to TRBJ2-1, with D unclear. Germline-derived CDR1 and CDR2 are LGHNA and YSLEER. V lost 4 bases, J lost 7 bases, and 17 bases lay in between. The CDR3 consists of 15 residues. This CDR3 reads CASSRDPQVGNEQFF. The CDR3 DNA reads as TGCGCCAGCAGCCGAGACCCGCAGGTGGGAAATGAGCAGTTCTTC.

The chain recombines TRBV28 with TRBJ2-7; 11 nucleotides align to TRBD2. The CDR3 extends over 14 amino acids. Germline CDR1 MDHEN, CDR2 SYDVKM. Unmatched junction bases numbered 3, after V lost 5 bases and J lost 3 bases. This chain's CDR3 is CASSQLAGGYEQYF. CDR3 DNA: TGTGCCAGCAGTCAGCTAGCGGGAGGCTACGAGCAGTACTTC. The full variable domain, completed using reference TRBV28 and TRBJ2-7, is DVKVTQSSRYLVKRTGEKVFLECVQDMDHENMFWYRQDPGLGLRLIYFSYDVKMKEKGDIPEGYSVSREKKERFSLILESASTNQTSMYLCASSQLAGGYEQYFGPGTRLTVT.

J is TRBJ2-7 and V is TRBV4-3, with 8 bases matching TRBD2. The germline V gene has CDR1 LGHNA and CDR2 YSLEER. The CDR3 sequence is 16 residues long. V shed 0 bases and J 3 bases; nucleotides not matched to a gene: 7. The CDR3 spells CASSQDRASGLYEQYF. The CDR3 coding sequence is TGCGCCAGCAGCCAAGATCGGGCTAGCGGGCTCTACGAGCAGTACTTC.

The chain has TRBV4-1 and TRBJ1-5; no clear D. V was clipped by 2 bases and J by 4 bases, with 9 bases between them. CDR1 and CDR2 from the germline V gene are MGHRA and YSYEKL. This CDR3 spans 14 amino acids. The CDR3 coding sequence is TGCGCCAGCAGCCAACAATTTGCAAATCAGCCCCAGCATTTT. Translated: CASSQQFANQPQHF.

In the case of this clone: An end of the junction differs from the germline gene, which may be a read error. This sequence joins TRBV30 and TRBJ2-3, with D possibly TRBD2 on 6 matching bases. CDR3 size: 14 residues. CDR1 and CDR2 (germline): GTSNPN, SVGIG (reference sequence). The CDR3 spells CARSRGSGTDTQYF. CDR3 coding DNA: TGTGCCCGGAGTCGGGGGAGTGGCACAGATACGCAGTATTTT. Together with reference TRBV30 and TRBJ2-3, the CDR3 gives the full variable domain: SQTIHQWPATLVQPVGSPLSLECTVEGTSNPNLYWYRQAAGRGLQLLFYSVGIGQISSEVPQNLSASRPQDRQFILSSKKLLLSDSGFYLCARSRGSGTDTQYFGPGTRLTVL.

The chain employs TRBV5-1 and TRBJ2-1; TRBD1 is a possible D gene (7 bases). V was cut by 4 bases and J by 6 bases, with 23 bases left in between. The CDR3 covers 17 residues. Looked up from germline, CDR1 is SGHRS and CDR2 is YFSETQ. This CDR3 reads CASSPPIKRQGGNEQFF. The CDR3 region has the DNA TGCGCCAGCAGCCCTCCGATTAAACGACAGGGAGGCAATGAGCAGTTCTTC.

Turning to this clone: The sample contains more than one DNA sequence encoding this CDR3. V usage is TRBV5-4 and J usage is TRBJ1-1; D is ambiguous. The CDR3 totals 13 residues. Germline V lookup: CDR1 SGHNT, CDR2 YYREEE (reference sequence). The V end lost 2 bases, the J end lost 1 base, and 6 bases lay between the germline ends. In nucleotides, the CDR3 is TGTGCCAGCAGCTTCGACCGGAACACTGAAGCTTTCTTT. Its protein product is CASSFDRNTEAFF.

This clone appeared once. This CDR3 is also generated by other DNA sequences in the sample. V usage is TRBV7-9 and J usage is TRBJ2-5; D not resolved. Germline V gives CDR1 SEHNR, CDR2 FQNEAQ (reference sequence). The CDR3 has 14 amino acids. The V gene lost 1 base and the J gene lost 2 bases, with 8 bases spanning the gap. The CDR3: CASSLVGQQETQYF. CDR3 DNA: TGTGCCAGCAGCTTAGTTGGCCAGCAAGAGACCCAGTACTTC.

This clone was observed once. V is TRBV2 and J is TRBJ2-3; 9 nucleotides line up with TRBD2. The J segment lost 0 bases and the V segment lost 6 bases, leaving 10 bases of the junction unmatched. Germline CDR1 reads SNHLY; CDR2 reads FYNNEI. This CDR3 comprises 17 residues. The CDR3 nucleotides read TGTGCCAGCAGCTTCGATGAGACTAGCGGCAGCACAGATACGCAGTATTTT. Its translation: CASSFDETSGSTDTQYF.

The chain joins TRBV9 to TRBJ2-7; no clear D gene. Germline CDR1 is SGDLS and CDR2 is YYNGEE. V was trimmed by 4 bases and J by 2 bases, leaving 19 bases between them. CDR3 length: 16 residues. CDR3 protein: CASSPTPAAGAYEQYF. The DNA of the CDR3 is TGTGCCAGCAGCCCCACTCCGGCGGCCGGCGCCTACGAGCAGTACTTC.

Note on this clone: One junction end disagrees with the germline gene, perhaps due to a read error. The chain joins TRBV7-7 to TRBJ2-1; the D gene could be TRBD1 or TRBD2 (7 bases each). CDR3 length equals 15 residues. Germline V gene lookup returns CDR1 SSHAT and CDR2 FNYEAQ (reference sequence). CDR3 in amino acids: CASSLRLGRGHEQFF. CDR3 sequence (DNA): TGTGCTAGCAGCTTAAGGCTAGGGAGGGGGCATGAGCAGTTCTTC.

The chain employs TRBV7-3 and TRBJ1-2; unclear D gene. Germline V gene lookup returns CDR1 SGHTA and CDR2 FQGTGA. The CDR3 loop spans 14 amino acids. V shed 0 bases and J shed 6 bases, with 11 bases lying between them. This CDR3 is CASSLTGDPDGYTF. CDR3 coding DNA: TGTGCCAGCAGCTTAACGGGCGACCCAGATGGCTACACCTTC.

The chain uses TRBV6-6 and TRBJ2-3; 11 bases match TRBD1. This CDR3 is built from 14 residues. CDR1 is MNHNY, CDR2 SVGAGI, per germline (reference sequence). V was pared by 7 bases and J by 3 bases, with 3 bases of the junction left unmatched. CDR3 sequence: CASIGQGATDTQYF. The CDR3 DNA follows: TGTGCCAGCATCGGACAGGGGGCTACAGATACGCAGTATTTT.

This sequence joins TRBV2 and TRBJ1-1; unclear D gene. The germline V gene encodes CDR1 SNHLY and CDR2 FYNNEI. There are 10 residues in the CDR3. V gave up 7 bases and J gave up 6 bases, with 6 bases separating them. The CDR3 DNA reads TGTGCCAGCAAGATTGCTGAAGCTTTCTTT. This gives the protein CASKIAEAFF.

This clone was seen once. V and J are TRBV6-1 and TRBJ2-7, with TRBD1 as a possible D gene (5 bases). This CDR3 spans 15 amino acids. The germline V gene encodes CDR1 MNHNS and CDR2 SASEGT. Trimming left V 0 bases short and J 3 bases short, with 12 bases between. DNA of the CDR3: TGTGCCAGCAGTGAAGCAAGGGGCAGGATCTACGAGCAGTACTTC. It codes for CASSEARGRIYEQYF.

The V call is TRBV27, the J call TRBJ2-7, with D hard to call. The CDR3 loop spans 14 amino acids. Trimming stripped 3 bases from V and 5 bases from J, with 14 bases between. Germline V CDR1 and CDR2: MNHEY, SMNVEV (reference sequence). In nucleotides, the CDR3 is TGTGCCAGCAGTTTTAGTGAGGATGTAGACGAGCAGTACTTC. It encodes CASSFSEDVDEQYF.

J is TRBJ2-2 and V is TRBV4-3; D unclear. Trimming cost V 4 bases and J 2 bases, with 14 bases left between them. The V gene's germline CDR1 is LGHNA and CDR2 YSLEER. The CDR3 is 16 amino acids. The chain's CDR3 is CASSLPPAPNTGELFF. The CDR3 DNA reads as TGCGCCAGCAGCCTTCCTCCGGCCCCTAACACCGGGGAGCTGTTTTTT.

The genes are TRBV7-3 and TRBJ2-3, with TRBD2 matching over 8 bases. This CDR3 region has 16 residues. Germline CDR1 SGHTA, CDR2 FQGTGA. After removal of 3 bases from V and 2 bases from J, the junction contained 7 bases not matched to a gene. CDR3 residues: CASSFGHGGATDTQYF. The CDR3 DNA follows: TGTGCCAGCAGCTTTGGGCACGGGGGGGCCACAGATACGCAGTATTTT.

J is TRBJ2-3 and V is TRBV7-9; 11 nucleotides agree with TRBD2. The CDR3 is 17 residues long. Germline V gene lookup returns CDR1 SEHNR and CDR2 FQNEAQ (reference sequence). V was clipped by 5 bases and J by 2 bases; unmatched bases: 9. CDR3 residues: CASSRTSGSDITDTQYF. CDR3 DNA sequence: TGTGCCAGCAGCCGTACTAGCGGGAGCGATATCACAGATACGCAGTATTTT.

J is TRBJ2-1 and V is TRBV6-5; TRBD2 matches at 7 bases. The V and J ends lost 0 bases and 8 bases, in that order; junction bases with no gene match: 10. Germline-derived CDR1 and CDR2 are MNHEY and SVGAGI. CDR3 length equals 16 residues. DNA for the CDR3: TGTGCCAGCAGTTACTCCGGGGAGGGCATTGGGCATGAGCAGTTCTTC. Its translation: CASSYSGEGIGHEQFF.

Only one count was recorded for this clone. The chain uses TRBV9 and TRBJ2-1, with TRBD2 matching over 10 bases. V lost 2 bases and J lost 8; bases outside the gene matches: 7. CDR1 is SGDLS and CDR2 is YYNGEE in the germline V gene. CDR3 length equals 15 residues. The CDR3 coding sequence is TGTGCCAGCAGCGTGGGGATAGCGGGAGGAGATGAGCAGTTCTTC. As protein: CASSVGIAGGDEQFF.

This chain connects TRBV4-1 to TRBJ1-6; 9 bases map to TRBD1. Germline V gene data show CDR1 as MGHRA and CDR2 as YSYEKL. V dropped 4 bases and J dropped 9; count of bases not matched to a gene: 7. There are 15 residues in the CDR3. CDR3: CASSLGQGIVSPLHF. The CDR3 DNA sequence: TGCGCCAGCAGCCTTGGACAGGGGATTGTTTCACCCCTCCACTTT.

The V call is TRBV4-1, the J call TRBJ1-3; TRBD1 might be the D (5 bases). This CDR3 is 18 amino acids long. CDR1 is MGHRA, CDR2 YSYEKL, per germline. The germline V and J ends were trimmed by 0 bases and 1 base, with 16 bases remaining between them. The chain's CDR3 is CASSQDFQGEVSGNTIYF. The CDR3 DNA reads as TGCGCCAGCAGCCAAGATTTTCAGGGAGAGGTTTCTGGAAACACCATATATTTT.

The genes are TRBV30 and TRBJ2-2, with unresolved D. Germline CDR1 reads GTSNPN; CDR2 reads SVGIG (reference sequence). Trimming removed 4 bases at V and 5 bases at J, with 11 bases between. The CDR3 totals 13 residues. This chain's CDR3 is CAWMYRSTGELFF. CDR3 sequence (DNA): TGTGCCTGGATGTATCGGTCTACCGGGGAGCTGTTTTTT.

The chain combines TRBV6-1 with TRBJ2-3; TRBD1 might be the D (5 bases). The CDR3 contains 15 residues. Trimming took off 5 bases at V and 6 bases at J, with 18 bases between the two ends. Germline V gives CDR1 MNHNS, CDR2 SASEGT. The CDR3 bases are TGTGCCAGCAGTTCCCAAGGCCCAGGGTGGGATACGCAGTATTTT. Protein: CASSSQGPGWDTQYF.

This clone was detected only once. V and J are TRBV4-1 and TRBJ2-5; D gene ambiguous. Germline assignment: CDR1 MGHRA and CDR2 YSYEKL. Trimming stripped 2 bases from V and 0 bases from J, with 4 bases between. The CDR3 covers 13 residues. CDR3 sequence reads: CASSQTYQETQYF. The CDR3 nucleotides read TGCGCCAGCAGCCAAACATACCAAGAGACCCAGTACTTC.

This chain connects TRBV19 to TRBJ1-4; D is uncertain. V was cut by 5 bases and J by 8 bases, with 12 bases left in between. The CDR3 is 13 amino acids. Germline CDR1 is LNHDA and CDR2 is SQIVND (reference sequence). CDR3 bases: TGTGCCAGTAGTTCCCGGGCTCGAGAAAAACTGTTTTTT. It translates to CASSSRAREKLFF.

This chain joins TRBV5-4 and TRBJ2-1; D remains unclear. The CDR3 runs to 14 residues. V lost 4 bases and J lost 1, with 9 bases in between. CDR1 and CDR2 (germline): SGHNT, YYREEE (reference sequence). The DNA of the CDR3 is TGTGCCAGCAGCCCCGGGCGGTCCTACAATGAGCAGTTCTTC. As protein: CASSPGRSYNEQFF.

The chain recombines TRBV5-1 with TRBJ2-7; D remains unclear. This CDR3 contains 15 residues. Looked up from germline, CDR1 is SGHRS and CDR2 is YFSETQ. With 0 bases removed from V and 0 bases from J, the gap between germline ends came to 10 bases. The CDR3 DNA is TGCGCCAGCAGCTTGGCGGCATCGAGCTCCTACGAGCAGTACTTC. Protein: CASSLAASSSYEQYF.

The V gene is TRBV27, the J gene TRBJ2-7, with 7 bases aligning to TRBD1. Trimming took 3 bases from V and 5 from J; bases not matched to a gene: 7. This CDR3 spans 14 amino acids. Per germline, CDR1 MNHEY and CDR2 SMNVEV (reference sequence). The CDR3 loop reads CASSLRGGSNEQYF. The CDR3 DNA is TGTGCCAGCAGTTTGAGAGGGGGCAGCAACGAGCAGTACTTC.